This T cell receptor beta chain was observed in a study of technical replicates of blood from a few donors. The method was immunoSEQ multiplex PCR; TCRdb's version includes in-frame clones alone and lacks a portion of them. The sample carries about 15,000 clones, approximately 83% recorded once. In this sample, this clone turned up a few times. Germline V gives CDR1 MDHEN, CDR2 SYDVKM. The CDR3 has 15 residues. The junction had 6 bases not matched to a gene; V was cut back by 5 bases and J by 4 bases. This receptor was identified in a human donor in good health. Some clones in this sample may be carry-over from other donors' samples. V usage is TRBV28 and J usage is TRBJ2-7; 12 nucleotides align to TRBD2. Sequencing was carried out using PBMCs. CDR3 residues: CASSTTSGSRYEQYF. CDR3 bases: TGTGCCAGCAGTACGACTAGCGGGAGTAGGTACGAGCAGTACTTC.